This entry concerns a single T cell receptor (beta chain). The target antigen is unknown. This specimen comes from a study of graft-versus-host responses after intestinal transplantation. Specified time point: postoperative day 105 after intestinal transplantation (dayNNNN = postoperative day). Some clones are missing from TCRdb's copy, which holds only in-frame ones; the method was immunoSEQ multiplex PCR. The data contain approximately 10,000 clones, approximately 90% of them singletons. The CDR3 sequence is 12 residues long. Germline V gives CDR1 LNHDA, CDR2 SQIVND (reference sequence). Trimming pared 5 bases from V and 5 bases from J, leaving 10 bases between. Broader study findings: Recipient-marrow GvH clones were detected, some having first appeared in ileum or blood.

The rearrangement links TRBV19 to TRBJ2-7; D is possibly TRBD2 (5 bases). The TCR sequence derives from a human patient who received an intestinal transplant, so some T cells may come from the graft donor. The source material was PBMCs, sampled 105 days after intestinal transplantation. The CDR3 is CASSGSGDEQYF. The DNA for the CDR3 is TGTGCCAGTAGTGGGTCCGGGGACGAGCAGTACTTC. Full variable domain (rest looked up from reference TRBV19 and TRBJ2-7): DGGITQSPKYLFRKEGQNVTLSCEQNLNHDAMYWYRQDPGQGLRLIYYSQIVNDFQKGDIAEGYSVSREKKESFPLTVTSAQKNPTAFYLCASSGSGDEQYFGPGTRLTVT.